These T cell receptor beta chains were read from a single sample in a study of shared clonotypes between healthy human individuals. The protocol was immunoSEQ multiplex PCR, while the TCRdb copy is restricted to in-frame clones and leaves out a portion. Of under 600,000 clones detected, about 98% appear once; the ten largest clones hold approximately 0.3%. Sequenced: naive CD8+ T cells sorted from blood. These receptors all stem from a man under 40 in good health. Each CDR3 is given with its conserved first and last residue. The order of the fields is D gene, V gene, clone size, J gene, CDR3 protein, CDR3 DNA. A D gene is named only where the DNA matches it firmly. The size of a clone is reported for some rows only, either as once, few or many, or as a class for expanded clones.

D gene: TRBD2; V gene: TRBV11-2; clone size: once; J gene: TRBJ2-3; CDR3 protein: CASSLKRAGLITDTQYF; CDR3 DNA: TGTGCCAGCAGCTTAAAAAGAGCGGGACTTATCACAGATACGCAGTATTTT
D gene: TRBD1; V gene: TRBV6-5; clone size: once; J gene: TRBJ2-7; CDR3 protein: CASRTGTGVYEQYF; CDR3 DNA: TGTGCCAGCAGGACCGGGACAGGGGTCTACGAGCAGTACTTC
D gene: TRBD2; V gene: TRBV2; clone size: once; J gene: TRBJ2-2; CDR3 protein: CASSEGLAGATGELFF; CDR3 DNA: TGTGCCAGCAGTGAAGGACTAGCGGGAGCCACCGGGGAGCTGTTTTTT
D gene: NA; V gene: TRBV12-5; clone size: NA; J gene: TRBJ1-1; CDR3 protein: CASGSIAGTEAFF; CDR3 DNA: TGTGCTAGTGGTTCCATCGCGGGGACTGAAGCTTTCTTT
D gene: TRBD1; V gene: TRBV9; clone size: NA; J gene: TRBJ2-6; CDR3 protein: CASSVYPSQRLDRGTSGANVLTF; CDR3 DNA: TGTGCCAGCAGCGTATATCCCTCGCAGCGGCTTGACAGGGGGACTTCTGGGGCCAACGTCCTGACTTTC
D gene: NA; V gene: TRBV27; clone size: NA; J gene: TRBJ2-5; CDR3 protein: CASSSGGETQYF; CDR3 DNA: TGTGCCAGCAGTTCGGGTGGAGAGACCCAGTACTTC
D gene: NA; V gene: TRBV20-1; clone size: NA; J gene: TRBJ2-5; CDR3 protein: CSARRGETQYF; CDR3 DNA: TGCAGTGCTAGAAGGGGGGAGACCCAGTACTTC
D gene: TRBD1; V gene: TRBV27; clone size: NA; J gene: TRBJ1-2; CDR3 protein: CASSSRPRDSTPYGYTF; CDR3 DNA: TGTGCCAGCAGCTCGCGGCCTAGGGACAGCACACCCTATGGCTACACCTTC
D gene: TRBD1; V gene: TRBV6-1; clone size: NA; J gene: TRBJ2-1; CDR3 protein: CASSDDRGIHNEQFF; CDR3 DNA: TGTGCCAGCAGTGACGACAGGGGTATTCACAATGAGCAGTTCTTC
D gene: TRBD2; V gene: TRBV9; clone size: NA; J gene: TRBJ2-1; CDR3 protein: CASSGTSGAINEQFF; CDR3 DNA: TGTGCCAGCAGCGGGACTAGCGGGGCAATTAATGAGCAGTTCTTC
D gene: NA; V gene: TRBV4-3; clone size: NA; J gene: TRBJ2-7; CDR3 protein: CASSPGGTPAYEQYF; CDR3 DNA: TGCGCCAGCAGCCCAGGAGGGACTCCTGCCTACGAGCAGTACTTC
D gene: NA; V gene: TRBV27; clone size: NA; J gene: TRBJ1-2; CDR3 protein: CASSPGLGKGGYYGYTF; CDR3 DNA: TGTGCCAGCAGTCCCGGGTTGGGGAAGGGAGGCTACTATGGCTACACCTTC
D gene: NA; V gene: TRBV27; clone size: NA; J gene: TRBJ1-2; CDR3 protein: CASSFSAGRDYYGYTF; CDR3 DNA: TGTGCCAGCAGTTTCTCCGCGGGCAGGGATTACTATGGCTACACCTTC
D gene: NA; V gene: TRBV11-2; clone size: NA; J gene: TRBJ2-5; CDR3 protein: CASSSTRGPHQETQYF; CDR3 DNA: TGTGCCAGCAGCTCAACACGGGGGCCCCACCAAGAGACCCAGTACTTC
D gene: NA; V gene: TRBV30; clone size: NA; J gene: TRBJ2-7; CDR3 protein: CAWSVLGGIDEQYF; CDR3 DNA: TGTGCCTGGAGTGTACTGGGCGGGATCGACGAGCAGTACTTC
D gene: TRBD2; V gene: TRBV7-9; clone size: NA; J gene: TRBJ2-3; CDR3 protein: CASRDSSGRGDTQYF; CDR3 DNA: TGTGCCAGCAGGGATTCTAGCGGGAGGGGGGATACGCAGTATTTT
D gene: NA; V gene: TRBV9; clone size: NA; J gene: TRBJ2-7; CDR3 protein: CASSVEGTASYEQYF; CDR3 DNA: TGTGCCAGCAGCGTAGAGGGGACGGCCTCCTACGAGCAGTACTTC
D gene: NA; V gene: TRBV6-1; clone size: NA; J gene: TRBJ2-5; CDR3 protein: CASSEFYAESQETQYF; CDR3 DNA: TGTGCCAGCAGTGAATTCTATGCGGAGAGCCAAGAGACCCAGTACTTC
D gene: TRBD2; V gene: TRBV5-6; clone size: NA; J gene: TRBJ2-7; CDR3 protein: CASGGLTAGGEQYF; CDR3 DNA: TGTGCCTCCGGGGGATTGACAGCGGGAGGCGAGCAGTACTTC
D gene: NA; V gene: TRBV9; clone size: NA; J gene: TRBJ2-3; CDR3 protein: CASSVGSSTDTQYF; CDR3 DNA: TGTGCCAGCAGCGTAGGGAGTAGCACAGATACGCAGTATTTT
D gene: NA; V gene: TRBV7-9; clone size: once; J gene: TRBJ2-3; CDR3 protein: CASSWPGQSTDTQYF; CDR3 DNA: TGTGCCAGCAGCTGGCCCGGCCAAAGCACAGATACGCAGTATTTT
D gene: TRBD1; V gene: TRBV7-9; clone size: once; J gene: TRBJ1-1; CDR3 protein: CASSQGQGNTEAFF; CDR3 DNA: TGTGCCAGCAGCCAAGGACAGGGCAACACTGAAGCTTTCTTT
D gene: TRBD1; V gene: TRBV7-9; clone size: NA; J gene: TRBJ1-1; CDR3 protein: CASTTLGTGDTEAFF; CDR3 DNA: TGTGCCAGCACCACCCTCGGGACAGGGGATACTGAAGCTTTCTTT
D gene: TRBD2; V gene: TRBV2; clone size: NA; J gene: TRBJ2-4; CDR3 protein: CASSEEGTSRNIQYF; CDR3 DNA: TGTGCCAGCAGTGAAGAAGGGACTAGTAGGAACATTCAGTACTTC
D gene: TRBD2; V gene: TRBV28; clone size: once; J gene: TRBJ2-7; CDR3 protein: CASSLAGDFTYEQYF; CDR3 DNA: TGTGCCAGCAGTCTAGCGGGAGACTTTACCTACGAGCAGTACTTC
D gene: TRBD1; V gene: TRBV10-3; clone size: NA; J gene: TRBJ2-1; CDR3 protein: CAISARGTEDEQFF; CDR3 DNA: TGTGCCATCAGTGCCCGAGGGACAGAAGATGAGCAGTTCTTC
D gene: NA; V gene: TRBV13; clone size: NA; J gene: TRBJ2-1; CDR3 protein: CASSFAGFNEQFF; CDR3 DNA: TGTGCCAGCAGCTTCGCAGGGTTTAATGAGCAGTTCTTC
D gene: NA; V gene: TRBV5-1; clone size: NA; J gene: TRBJ2-1; CDR3 protein: CASSHGTLNNEQFF; CDR3 DNA: TGCGCCAGCAGCCACGGGACTCTAAACAATGAGCAGTTCTTC
D gene: NA; V gene: TRBV27; clone size: NA; J gene: TRBJ2-1; CDR3 protein: CASSLFGSVSYNEQFF; CDR3 DNA: TGTGCCAGCTCTCTTTTTGGAAGTGTCTCCTACAATGAGCAGTTCTTC
D gene: NA; V gene: TRBV27; clone size: NA; J gene: TRBJ2-7; CDR3 protein: CASGLTGRVPSYEQYF; CDR3 DNA: TGTGCCAGCGGTTTAACGGGTCGGGTCCCGAGCTACGAGCAGTACTTC
D gene: TRBD1; V gene: TRBV27; clone size: NA; J gene: TRBJ1-5; CDR3 protein: CASSHRGGNQPQHF; CDR3 DNA: TGTGCCAGCAGTCACAGGGGGGGCAATCAGCCCCAGCATTTT
D gene: TRBD1; V gene: TRBV4-1; clone size: NA; J gene: TRBJ2-7; CDR3 protein: CASSQDPGQYYEQYF; CDR3 DNA: TGCGCCAGCAGCCAAGACCCGGGACAGTACTACGAGCAGTACTTC
D gene: NA; V gene: TRBV9; clone size: NA; J gene: TRBJ2-2; CDR3 protein: CASGRGGELFF; CDR3 DNA: TGTGCCAGCGGCAGGGGCGGGGAGCTGTTTTTT
D gene: TRBD2; V gene: TRBV7-9; clone size: once; J gene: TRBJ2-1; CDR3 protein: CASRGLTSDLLNEQFF; CDR3 DNA: TGTGCCAGCCGGGGACTAACTTCGGATCTTTTGAATGAGCAGTTCTTC
D gene: NA; V gene: TRBV18; clone size: NA; J gene: TRBJ1-4; CDR3 protein: CASSPDGATNEKLFF; CDR3 DNA: TGTGCCAGCTCACCGGACGGAGCAACTAATGAAAAACTGTTTTTT
D gene: TRBD2; V gene: TRBV2; clone size: NA; J gene: TRBJ2-1; CDR3 protein: CATEGLAGRSYNEQFF; CDR3 DNA: TGTGCCACCGAGGGACTAGCGGGACGCTCCTACAATGAGCAGTTCTTC
D gene: TRBD1; V gene: TRBV7-9; clone size: NA; J gene: TRBJ1-5; CDR3 protein: CASSSVGGQTNQPQHF; CDR3 DNA: TGTGCCAGCAGCTCTGTAGGGGGACAGACCAATCAGCCCCAGCATTTT
D gene: NA; V gene: TRBV11-2; clone size: NA; J gene: TRBJ2-1; CDR3 protein: CASSLLVYEQFF; CDR3 DNA: TGTGCCAGCAGCTTATTAGTGTATGAGCAGTTCTTC
D gene: TRBD2; V gene: TRBV7-3; clone size: NA; J gene: TRBJ2-2; CDR3 protein: CASSSGLAGGNTGELFF; CDR3 DNA: TGTGCCAGCAGCTCAGGACTAGCGGGAGGGAACACCGGGGAGCTGTTTTTT
D gene: NA; V gene: TRBV11-2; clone size: NA; J gene: TRBJ1-3; CDR3 protein: CASSSILSGNTIYF; CDR3 DNA: TGTGCCAGCAGCTCAATACTCTCTGGAAACACCATATATTTT
D gene: TRBD2; V gene: TRBV9; clone size: NA; J gene: TRBJ2-7; CDR3 protein: CASSIGTSGASYEQYF; CDR3 DNA: TGTGCCAGCAGCATAGGGACTAGCGGGGCCTCCTACGAGCAGTACTTC
D gene: TRBD1; V gene: TRBV7-2; clone size: few; J gene: TRBJ1-5; CDR3 protein: CASSNTGGAGHQPQHF; CDR3 DNA: TGTGCCAGCAGCAACACAGGGGGCGCTGGACATCAGCCCCAGCATTTT
D gene: NA; V gene: TRBV10-2; clone size: NA; J gene: TRBJ2-2; CDR3 protein: CASRGRGGTGELFF; CDR3 DNA: TGCGCCAGCCGGGGCAGAGGTGGCACCGGGGAGCTGTTTTTT
D gene: NA; V gene: TRBV7-6; clone size: NA; J gene: TRBJ2-2; CDR3 protein: CASSNRLGGEDTGELFF; CDR3 DNA: TGTGCCAGCAGCAACAGACTGGGGGGCGAGGACACCGGGGAGCTGTTTTTT